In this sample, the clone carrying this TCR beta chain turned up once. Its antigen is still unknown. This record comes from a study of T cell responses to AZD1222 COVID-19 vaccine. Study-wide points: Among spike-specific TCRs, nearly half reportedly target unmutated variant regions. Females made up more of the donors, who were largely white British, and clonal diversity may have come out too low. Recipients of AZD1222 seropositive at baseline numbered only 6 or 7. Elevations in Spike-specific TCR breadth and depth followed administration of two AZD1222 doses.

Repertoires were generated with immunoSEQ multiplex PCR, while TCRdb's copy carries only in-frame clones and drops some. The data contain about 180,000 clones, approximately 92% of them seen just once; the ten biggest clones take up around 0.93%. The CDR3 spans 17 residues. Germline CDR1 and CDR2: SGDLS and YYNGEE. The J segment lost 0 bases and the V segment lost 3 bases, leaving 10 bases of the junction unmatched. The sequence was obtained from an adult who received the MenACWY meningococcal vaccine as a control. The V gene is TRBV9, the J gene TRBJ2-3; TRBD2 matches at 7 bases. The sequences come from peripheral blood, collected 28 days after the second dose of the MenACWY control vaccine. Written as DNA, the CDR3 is TGTGCCAGCAGCGCCGCTCTAGCGGCCACAAGCACAGATACGCAGTATTTT. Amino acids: CASSAALAATSTDTQYF.